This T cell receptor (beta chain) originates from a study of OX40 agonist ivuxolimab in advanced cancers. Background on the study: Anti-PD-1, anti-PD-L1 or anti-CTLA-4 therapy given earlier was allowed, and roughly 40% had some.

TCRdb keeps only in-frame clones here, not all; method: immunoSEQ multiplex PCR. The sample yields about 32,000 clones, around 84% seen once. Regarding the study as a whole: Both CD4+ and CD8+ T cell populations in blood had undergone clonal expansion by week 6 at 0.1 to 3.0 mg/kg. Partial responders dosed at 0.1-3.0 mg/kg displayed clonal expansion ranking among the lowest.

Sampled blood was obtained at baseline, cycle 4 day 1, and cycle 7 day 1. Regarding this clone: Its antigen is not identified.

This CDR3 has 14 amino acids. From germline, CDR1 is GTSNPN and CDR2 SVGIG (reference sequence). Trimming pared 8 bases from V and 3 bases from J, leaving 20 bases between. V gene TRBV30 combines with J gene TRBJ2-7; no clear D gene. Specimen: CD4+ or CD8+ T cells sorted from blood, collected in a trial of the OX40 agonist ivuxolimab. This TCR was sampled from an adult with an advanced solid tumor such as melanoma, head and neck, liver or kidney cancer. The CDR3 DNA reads TGTGCCACCATAAAGCTAGGGATTTTCTACGAGCAGTACTTC. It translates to CATIKLGIFYEQYF.